These T cell receptor beta chains were read from a single sample in a study of long-term antiretroviral therapy in people with HIV. The table came from immunoSEQ multiplex PCR; TCRdb's copy has only in-frame clones and leaves some out. This repertoire shows about 21,000 clones, about 88% found once; its top ten account for under 4%. Here the sequenced sample was unsorted PBMCs, taken 2.3 years after starting antiretroviral therapy. The receptor set was obtained from a man aged 55 to 70 with HIV. The conserved cysteine and the conserved F or W are not part of the CDR3 here. D genes are given only for firm matches. Clone size is stated in some rows and not others, as once, few, many or a class when expanded.

v_call,j_call,d_call,clone_size,cdr3_aa
TRBV7-6,TRBJ2-7,NA,NA,ASSLYRKRASIEQY
TRBV7-2,TRBJ2-5,NA,once,ASSQTRAVLYQETQY
TRBV6-5,TRBJ1-2,NA,NA,ASHDETGYDGYT
TRBV5-1,TRBJ2-1,NA,NA,ASSLGDRYNEQF
TRBV5-1,TRBJ1-2,NA,NA,ASSLVAGGDGYT
TRBV12-1,TRBJ1-1,NA,NA,ASSFARRTANTEAF
TRBV9,TRBJ2-3,NA,once,ASSSLVPDTQY
TRBV29-1,TRBJ2-2,TRBD1,NA,SAGQGANGELF
TRBV25-1,TRBJ2-7,TRBD2,NA,ASSEPTIAGLHEQY
TRBV7-3,TRBJ1-2,NA,once,ASSSYPAGDRYGYT
TRBV7-8,TRBJ1-1,NA,NA,ASSTRSLNEAF
TRBV29-1,TRBJ2-5,NA,NA,SVEDRVGRETQY
TRBV7-2,TRBJ2-3,NA,NA,ASTNQAGGDTQY
TRBV30,TRBJ2-7,TRBD2,NA,ALGGEQEPYEQY
TRBV6-5,TRBJ2-7,TRBD1,few,ASSPFRDRPYEQY
TRBV19,TRBJ1-2,NA,NA,ASSIVSTGSGYT
TRBV29-1,TRBJ1-5,NA,NA,SAVLGGGQNQPQH
TRBV11-2,TRBJ1-4,NA,NA,ASSFLPGTNEKLF
TRBV7-2,TRBJ2-5,NA,NA,ASSFRQIQETQY
TRBV4-1,TRBJ1-1,NA,NA,ASSPYVRQLYEAF
TRBV11-2,TRBJ2-7,NA,few,ASSLPTWGSSYEQY
TRBV19,TRBJ2-2,NA,NA,ASRKPGSNTGELF
TRBV7-2,TRBJ1-1,NA,NA,ASSPRAGAPTGTEAF
TRBV4-1,TRBJ2-5,NA,NA,ASSQAYGKETQY
TRBV6-5,TRBJ1-3,NA,once,ASGSWRGQGNTIY
TRBV2,TRBJ2-1,NA,NA,ASTPVLSGEQF
TRBV27,TRBJ1-2,TRBD1,NA,ASRRTGGWGYT
TRBV11-2,TRBJ2-2,TRBD1,NA,ASSLRGQAVTGELF
TRBV5-1,TRBJ2-7,NA,NA,ASSLVAGSLYEQY
TRBV21-1,TRBJ2-2,NA,few,ASSKDPRGDNTGELF
TRBV4-2,TRBJ1-1,TRBD1,NA,ASSQDSHGTGETEAF
TRBV5-1,TRBJ1-2,TRBD1,NA,ASSATGDNGGYT
TRBV2,TRBJ1-4,TRBD1,NA,ASSDWETGLNEKLF
TRBV12-5,TRBJ1-1,TRBD1,NA,ASGSSTGGEAEAF
TRBV6-5,TRBJ1-5,TRBD1,NA,ASSYRQGEPQH
TRBV5-1,TRBJ1-5,NA,once,ASSLGQKYSNQPQH
TRBV29-1,TRBJ2-3,NA,NA,SSSAGDTQY
TRBV11-3,TRBJ2-3,NA,NA,ASSPNRGTQY
TRBV9,TRBJ2-7,NA,few,ASSPAGLEWEQY
TRBV11-2,TRBJ1-5,NA,NA,ASTESLRESGNQPQH
TRBV29-1,TRBJ2-5,NA,NA,SVVGVQETQY
TRBV19,TRBJ1-2,NA,NA,ASSLQATYGYT
TRBV5-1,TRBJ2-6,NA,NA,ASSLRLGANVLT
TRBV7-2,TRBJ2-3,NA,NA,ASSWERAVADTQY
TRBV7-3,TRBJ2-7,NA,NA,ASSLSGDSYEQY
TRBV14,TRBJ2-3,TRBD2,NA,ASSSGTSGPPSTDTQY
TRBV18,TRBJ1-5,NA,NA,ASSPGREQPQH
TRBV5-4,TRBJ2-7,NA,NA,ASSWNAGSAEQY
TRBV5-1,TRBJ1-1,NA,NA,ASSQDTNTEAF
TRBV10-3,TRBJ2-3,NA,once,AISGPQTTDTQY
TRBV5-4,TRBJ2-2,NA,NA,ASSSSGAPGELF
TRBV28,TRBJ2-5,TRBD2,NA,ASSFERGGQGETQY
TRBV5-1,TRBJ1-2,NA,NA,ASSLAGGPPGYT